This T cell receptor (beta chain) was documented in a study of blood T cell repertoires in COVID-19. Study at large: Sites in the United States, Italy and Spain provided acute and convalescent COVID-19 samples.

The protocol was immunoSEQ multiplex PCR, while the TCRdb copy is restricted to in-frame clones and leaves out a portion. The sample yields around 180,000 clones, about 86% seen once. Germline V gene data show CDR1 as SEHNR and CDR2 as FQNEAQ (reference sequence). The CDR3 is 15 amino acids. The V end was cut by 5 bases, the J end by 0 bases, with 11 bases between. This chain connects TRBV7-9 to TRBJ1-3; TRBD1 is a possible D gene (5 bases). This sequence was found in a man in his 70s with active or convalescent COVID-19. The sample consisted of peripheral blood. CDR3 DNA: TGTGCCAGCAGCCCTGACAGAAACTCTGGAAACACCATATATTTT. Translated: CASSPDRNSGNTIYF.